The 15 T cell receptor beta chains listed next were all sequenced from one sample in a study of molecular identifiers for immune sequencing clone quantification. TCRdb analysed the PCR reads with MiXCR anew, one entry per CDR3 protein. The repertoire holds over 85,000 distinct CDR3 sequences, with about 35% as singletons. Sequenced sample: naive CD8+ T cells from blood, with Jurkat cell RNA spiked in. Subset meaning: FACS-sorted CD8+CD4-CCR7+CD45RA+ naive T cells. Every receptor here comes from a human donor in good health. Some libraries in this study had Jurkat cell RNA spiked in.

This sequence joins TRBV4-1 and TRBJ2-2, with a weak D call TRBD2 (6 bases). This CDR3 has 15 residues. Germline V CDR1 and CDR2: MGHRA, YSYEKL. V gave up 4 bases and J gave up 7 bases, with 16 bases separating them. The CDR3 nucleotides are TGCGCCAGCAGCCCCGGGCCCGGGCGGGGCGGGGAGCTGTTTTTT. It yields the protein CASSPGPGRGGELFF.

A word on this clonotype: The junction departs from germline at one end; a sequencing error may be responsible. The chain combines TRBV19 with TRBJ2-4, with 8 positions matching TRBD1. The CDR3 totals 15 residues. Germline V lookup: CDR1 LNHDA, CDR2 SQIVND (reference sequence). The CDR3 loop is CACSIGGRGQNIQYF. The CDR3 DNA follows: TGTGCCTGTAGTATTGGGGGCAGGGGGCAAAACATTCAGTACTTC.

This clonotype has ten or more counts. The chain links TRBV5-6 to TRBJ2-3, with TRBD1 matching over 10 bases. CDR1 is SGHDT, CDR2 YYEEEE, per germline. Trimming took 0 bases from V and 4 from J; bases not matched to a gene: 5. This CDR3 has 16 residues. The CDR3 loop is CASSLGQGALSDTQYF. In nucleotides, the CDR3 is TGTGCCAGCAGCTTGGGACAGGGGGCGTTATCAGATACGCAGTATTTT.

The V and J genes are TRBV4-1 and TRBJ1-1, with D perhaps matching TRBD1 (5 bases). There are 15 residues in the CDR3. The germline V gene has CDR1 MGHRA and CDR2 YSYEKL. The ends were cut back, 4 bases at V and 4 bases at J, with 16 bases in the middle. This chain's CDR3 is CASSPPLGGGTEAFF. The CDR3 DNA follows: TGCGCCAGCAGCCCACCCCTGGGGGGGGGCACTGAAGCTTTCTTT.

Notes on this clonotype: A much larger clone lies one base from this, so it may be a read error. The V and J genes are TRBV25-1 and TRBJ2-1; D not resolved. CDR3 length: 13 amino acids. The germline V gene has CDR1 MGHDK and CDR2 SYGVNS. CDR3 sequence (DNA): TGTGCCAACAGTGTGACACGTTACAATGAGCAGTTCTTC. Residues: CANSVTRYNEQFF.

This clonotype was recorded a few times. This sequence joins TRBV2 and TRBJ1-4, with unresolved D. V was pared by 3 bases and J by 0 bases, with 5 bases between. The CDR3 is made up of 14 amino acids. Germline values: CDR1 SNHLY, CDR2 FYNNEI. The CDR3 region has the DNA TGTGCCAGCAGTGATTTACCAACTAATGAAAAACTGTTTTTT. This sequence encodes CASSDLPTNEKLFF.

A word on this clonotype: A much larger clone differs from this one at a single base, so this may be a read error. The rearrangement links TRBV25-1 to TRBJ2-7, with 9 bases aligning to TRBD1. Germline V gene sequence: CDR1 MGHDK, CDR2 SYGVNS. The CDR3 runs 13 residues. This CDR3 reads CASRSDRGYEQNF. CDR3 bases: TGTGCCAGCAGATCGGACAGGGGCTACGAGCAGAACTTC.

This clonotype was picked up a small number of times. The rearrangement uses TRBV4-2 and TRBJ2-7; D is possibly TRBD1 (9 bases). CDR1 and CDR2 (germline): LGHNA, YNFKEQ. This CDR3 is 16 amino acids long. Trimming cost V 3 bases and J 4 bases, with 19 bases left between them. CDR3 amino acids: CASSQEGQGLGYEQYF. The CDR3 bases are TGTGCCAGCAGCCAGGAGGGACAGGGACTAGGGTACGAGCAGTACTTC.

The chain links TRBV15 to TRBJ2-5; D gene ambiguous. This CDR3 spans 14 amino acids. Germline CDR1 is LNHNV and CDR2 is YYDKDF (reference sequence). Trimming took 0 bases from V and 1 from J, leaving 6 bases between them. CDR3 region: CATSREAGQETQYF. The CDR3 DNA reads TGTGCCACCAGCAGAGAAGCAGGCCAAGAGACCCAGTACTTC.

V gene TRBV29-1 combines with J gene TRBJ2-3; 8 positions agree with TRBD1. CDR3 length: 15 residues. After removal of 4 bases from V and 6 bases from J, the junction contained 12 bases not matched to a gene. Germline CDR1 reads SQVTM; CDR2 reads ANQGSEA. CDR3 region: CSVGTGISVSDTQYF. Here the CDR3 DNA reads TGCAGCGTTGGGACAGGGATCAGCGTTTCGGATACGCAGTATTTT.

As DNA, the CDR3 is TGTGCCAGCAGTTTAGGGGCGGCTTTCTTT. Its translation: CASSLGAAFF. The chain uses TRBV6-2 or TRBV6-3 and TRBJ1-1, with D perhaps matching TRBD1 (5 bases). Germline V gene data show CDR1 as MNHEY and CDR2 as SVGEGT. This CDR3 comprises 10 residues. V lost 4 bases, J lost 11 bases, and 8 bases lay in between.

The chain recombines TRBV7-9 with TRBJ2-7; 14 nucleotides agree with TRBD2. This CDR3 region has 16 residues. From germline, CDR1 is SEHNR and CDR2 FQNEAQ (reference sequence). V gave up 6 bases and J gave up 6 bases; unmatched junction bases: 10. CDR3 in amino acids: CASRPSGTSGSGEQYF. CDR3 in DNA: TGTGCCAGCAGACCTTCCGGGACTAGCGGGAGTGGCGAGCAGTACTTC.

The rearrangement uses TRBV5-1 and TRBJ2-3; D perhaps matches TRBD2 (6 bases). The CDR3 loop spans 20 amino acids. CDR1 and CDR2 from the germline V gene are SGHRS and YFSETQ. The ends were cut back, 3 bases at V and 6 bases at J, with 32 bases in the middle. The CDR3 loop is CASSSTAGLTKGSFEDTQYF. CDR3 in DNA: TGCGCCAGCAGCTCCACTGCGGGGCTCACTAAAGGGTCGTTTGAGGATACGCAGTATTTT.

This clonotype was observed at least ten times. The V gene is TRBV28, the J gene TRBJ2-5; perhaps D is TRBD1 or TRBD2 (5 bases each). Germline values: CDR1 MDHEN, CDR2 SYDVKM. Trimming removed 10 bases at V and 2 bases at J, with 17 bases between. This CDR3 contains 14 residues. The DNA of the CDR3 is TGTGCCACCCTACCCCGGGACCCTCAAGAGACCCAGTACTTC. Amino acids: CATLPRDPQETQYF.

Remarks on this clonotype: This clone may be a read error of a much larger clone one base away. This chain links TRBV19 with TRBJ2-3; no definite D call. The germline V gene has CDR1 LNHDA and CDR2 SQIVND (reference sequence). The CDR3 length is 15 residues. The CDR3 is CASSIDRTPADTLYF. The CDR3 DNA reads TGTGCCAGTAGTATAGATAGGACCCCGGCGGATACGCTGTATTTT.